Each of the 22 T cell receptor beta chains below was sequenced from the same sample in a study of T cells in Graves' hyperthyroidism and ophthalmopathy. Researchers amplified the TCR beta CDR3 regions from RNA transcripts. First-round RT-PCR targeting the TCR CDR3 was performed with the HTBI primer set. TCRdb used MiXCR to reprocess the multiplex PCR reads, holding one entry per CDR3 protein. Of 450,000 to 550,000 distinct CDR3 sequences in the sample, roughly a quarter were seen once. Sequenced material: blood. These receptor sequences come from a woman younger than 45 with Graves' ophthalmopathy.

This chain links TRBV6-2 or TRBV6-3 with TRBJ2-2; TRBD2 aligns across 12 bases. V shed 10 bases, J shed 3 bases, and the junction held 9 bases outside the gene matches. In germline, CDR1 is MNHEY, CDR2 SVGEGT. This CDR3 comprises 16 residues. Here the CDR3 reads CATKTSGRSYTGELFF. In DNA form, the CDR3 reads TGTGCCACCAAGACTAGCGGGAGATCGTACACCGGGGAGCTGTTTTTT.

This clonotype was recorded many times. The rearrangement uses TRBV6-1 and TRBJ2-6, with D possibly being TRBD1 (5 bases). The germline V gene has CDR1 MNHNS and CDR2 SASEGT. V lost 6 bases to trimming and J lost 0 bases, with 12 bases between them. The CDR3 spans 16 residues. The CDR3 spells CASRRSRDSGANVLTF. CDR3 nucleotides: TGTGCCAGCAGACGATCCAGGGACTCTGGGGCCAACGTCCTGACTTTC.

This clonotype was seen at least ten times. This chain links TRBV6-1 with TRBJ1-5; 7 positions agree with TRBD1. The CDR3 is made up of 14 amino acids. Germline assignment: CDR1 MNHNS and CDR2 SASEGT. With 6 bases clipped from V and 7 bases from J, the junction kept 9 bases outside the gene matches. DNA for the CDR3: TGTGCCAGCAGACCCGGGACAGCAGGCCAGCCCCAGCATTTT. Its translation is CASRPGTAGQPQHF.

This clonotype was found many times. This clone may be a read error of a much larger clone one base away. The chain uses TRBV28 and TRBJ2-5, with 7 bases that match TRBD2. This CDR3 contains 14 residues. The trim removed 4 bases at V and 4 bases at J, leaving 6 bases unmatched. Germline values: CDR1 MDHEN, CDR2 SYDVKM. This chain's CDR3 is CASSSGTIRETQYF. CDR3 nucleotide sequence: TGTGCCAGCAGTTCCGGGACTATCCGAGAGACCCAGTACTTC.

This clonotype has a count of ten or more. The chain recombines TRBV27 with TRBJ1-2, with 9 bases fitting TRBD1. The CDR3 has 13 amino acids. With V trimmed by 6 bases and J by 6 bases, 5 bases remained unmatched. Germline loops: CDR1 MNHEY, CDR2 SMNVEV (reference sequence). CDR3 region: CASSWGQGDGYTF. The CDR3 region has the DNA TGTGCCAGCAGCTGGGGACAGGGTGATGGCTACACCTTC.

This CDR3 is CASSQDSGVGNTEAFF. The CDR3 nucleotides read TGCGCCAGCAGCCAAGATAGCGGGGTTGGCAACACTGAAGCTTTCTTT. This sequence joins TRBV4-1 and TRBJ1-1; D is unresolved. Germline loops: CDR1 MGHRA, CDR2 YSYEKL. The CDR3 contains 16 residues. Trimming took 0 bases from V and 2 from J, leaving 13 bases between them.

The chain joins TRBV10-3 to TRBJ2-2; possible D gene TRBD2, 6 bases. The CDR3 runs 15 residues. V gave up 11 bases and J gave up 3 bases, with 19 bases separating them. Germline CDR1 and CDR2: ENHRY and SYGVKD. Written as DNA, the CDR3 is TGTGCCTCAAATTACGGGGGTGGTGACACCGGGGAGCTGTTTTTT. Translating gives CASNYGGGDTGELFF.

Many counts were recorded for this clonotype. A read error may account for a junction end that differs from germline. V is TRBV2 and J is TRBJ1-1; no clear D gene. Germline V CDR1 and CDR2: SNHLY, FYNNEI. This CDR3 is built from 14 residues. The CDR3 bases are TGTGCCAGCAGTGAAGCGGGCACGAACCCTGAAGCTTTCTTT. Its protein is CASSEAGTNPEAFF.

A remark on this clonotype: Given a much more abundant clone one base away, this may be a read error. The chain joins TRBV5-6 to TRBJ1-5, with D possibly TRBD1 on 6 matching bases. Germline loops: CDR1 SGHDT, CDR2 YYEEEE. Trimming took 6 bases from V and 0 from J, leaving 13 bases between them. The CDR3 sequence is 15 residues long. CDR3 in DNA: TGTGCCAGCATCCACCGGACAGATAGCAATCAGCCCCAGCATTTT. Encoded protein: CASIHRTDSNQPQHF.

This clonotype was counted many times. The V gene is TRBV11-2, the J gene TRBJ1-2, with 9 bases identical to TRBD1. Losses at the gene ends were 5 bases for V and 3 bases for J; bases not matched to a gene: 10. This CDR3 contains 16 residues. CDR1 is SGHAT and CDR2 is FQNNGV in the germline V gene. The CDR3 loop reads CASSALPGQGYYGYTF. The CDR3 DNA reads TGTGCCAGCAGCGCACTACCGGGACAGGGATACTATGGCTACACCTTC. Complete variable domain (other parts from reference TRBV11-2 and TRBJ1-2): EAGVAQSPRYKIIEKRQSVAFWCNPISGHATLYWYQQILGQGPKLLIQFQNNGVVDDSQLPKDRFSAERLKGVDSTLKIQPAKLEDSAVYLCASSALPGQGYYGYTFGSGTRLTVV.

This clonotype was found a few times. V gene TRBV28 combines with J gene TRBJ2-7; perhaps TRBD1 as D (6 bases). This CDR3 region has 15 residues. Trimming left V 3 bases short and J 5 bases short, with 17 bases between. In germline, CDR1 is MDHEN, CDR2 SYDVKM. CDR3 coding DNA: TGTGCCAGCAGTTTTAGTTACAGGGCCAGGGACGAGCAGTACTTC. Protein: CASSFSYRARDEQYF.

The table lists this clonotype with a few counts. CDR3 protein: CASSLFSGFNQPQHF. In nucleotides, the CDR3 is TGTGCCAGCAGTTTATTTTCGGGGTTCAATCAGCCCCAGCATTTT. V is TRBV28 and J is TRBJ1-5, with unresolved D. The CDR3 is 15 residues long. Trimming left V 1 base short and J 3 bases short, with 10 bases between. CDR1 and CDR2 (germline): MDHEN, SYDVKM.

This clonotype was recorded a few times. V usage is TRBV28 and J usage is TRBJ1-2, with 10 bases aligning to TRBD1. The CDR3 is made up of 15 amino acids. Trimming took 2 bases from V and 6 from J; bases not matched to a gene: 6. Germline V gene sequence: CDR1 MDHEN, CDR2 SYDVKM. CDR3: CASSLTGGTGDGYTF. The CDR3 DNA reads TGTGCCAGCAGTTTAACTGGTGGGACAGGGGATGGCTACACCTTC.

The chain carries TRBV24-1 and TRBJ1-5; D might be TRBD1 (6 bases). Germline CDR1 is KGHDR and CDR2 is SFDVKD. There are 15 residues in the CDR3. V lost 5 bases and J 6 bases, leaving 16 bases between the germline ends. The CDR3 region is CATSGAQGFGQPQHF. CDR3 in DNA: TGTGCCACCAGTGGGGCTCAGGGGTTCGGTCAGCCCCAGCATTTT.

This clonotype was counted at least ten times. The chain is built from TRBV7-2 and TRBJ1-5; unclear D gene. The CDR3 is 12 amino acids. V was cut by 4 bases and J by 7 bases, with 8 bases left in between. Germline V gene sequence: CDR1 SGHTA, CDR2 FQGNSA. The CDR3 region has the DNA TGTGCCAGCAGCTACCCTGGCCAGCCCCAGCATTTT. This encodes CASSYPGQPQHF.

There are many counts of this clonotype. J is TRBJ2-2 and V is TRBV12-5; 8 bases match TRBD1. The CDR3 runs 15 residues. Germline-derived CDR1 and CDR2 are LGHNT and FRNRAP. V was pared by 6 bases and J by 5 bases, with 8 bases of the junction left unmatched. The CDR3 loop is CASGIQGAGTGELFF. In DNA form, the CDR3 reads TGTGCTAGTGGCATTCAGGGGGCAGGGACCGGGGAGCTGTTTTTT.

This clonotype came up many times. The chain joins TRBV6-1 to TRBJ2-5; perhaps TRBD2 as D (6 bases). The CDR3 has 12 residues. With 6 bases removed from V and 3 bases from J, the gap between germline ends came to 8 bases. CDR1 and CDR2 from the germline V gene are MNHNS and SASEGT. CDR3: CASRGLKETQYF. As DNA, the CDR3 is TGTGCCAGCAGGGGACTGAAAGAGACCCAGTACTTC.

This clonotype appeared many times. The gene calls are TRBV6-5 and TRBJ1-6; D is uncertain. V gave up 0 bases and J gave up 6 bases, with 15 bases separating them. The germline V gene has CDR1 MNHEY and CDR2 SVGAGI. This CDR3 region has 17 residues. CDR3 in amino acids: CASSYSIGAGSNSPLHF. CDR3 bases: TGTGCCAGCAGTTACTCGATTGGCGCAGGAAGTAATTCACCCCTCCACTTT.

There are many counts of this clonotype. The chain carries TRBV7-2 and TRBJ1-5; D possibly corresponds to TRBD1 (6 bases). Trimming left V 3 bases short and J 0 bases short, with 9 bases between. The CDR3 covers 15 residues. Germline V gene lookup returns CDR1 SGHTA and CDR2 FQGNSA. The CDR3: CASSLWDNSNQPQHF. The CDR3 DNA follows: TGTGCCAGCAGCTTGTGGGACAATAGCAATCAGCCCCAGCATTTT. Full variable domain (remainder filled in from reference TRBV7-2 and TRBJ1-5): GAGVSQSPSNKVTEKGKDVELRCDPISGHTALYWYRQSLGQGLEFLIYFQGNSAPDKSGLPSDRFSAERTGGSVSTLTIQRTQQEDSAVYLCASSLWDNSNQPQHFGDGTRLSIL.

This clonotype appeared many times. This rearrangement joins TRBV6-1 to TRBJ1-1, with a possible D match to TRBD1 (5 bases). The length of the CDR3 is 13 residues. Trimming pared 6 bases from V and 3 bases from J, leaving 11 bases between. The germline CDR1 and CDR2 sequences are MNHNS and SASEGT. The CDR3: CASRQASHTEAFF. In DNA, the CDR3 is TGTGCCAGCAGACAGGCATCACACACTGAAGCTTTCTTT.

In its sample, this clonotype was seen many times. The chain is built from TRBV29-1 and TRBJ1-1; D is unclear. This CDR3 spans 13 amino acids. Between the trimmed V and J ends, which lost 0 bases and 7 bases, there was a span of 12 bases. The germline CDR1 and CDR2 sequences are SQVTM and ANQGSEA. CDR3 sequence (DNA): TGCAGCGTTGAAGATCCCCCAACCGGTGAAGCTTTCTTT. Translation gives CSVEDPPTGEAFF.

There are many counts of this clonotype. The genes are TRBV6-1 and TRBJ2-2, with no clear D. Per germline, CDR1 MNHNS and CDR2 SASEGT. Trimming pared 8 bases from V and 0 bases from J, leaving 10 bases between. The CDR3 totals 14 residues. The CDR3 region is CASGRTTNTGELFF. As DNA, the CDR3 is TGTGCCAGCGGAAGAACAACGAACACCGGGGAGCTGTTTTTT.